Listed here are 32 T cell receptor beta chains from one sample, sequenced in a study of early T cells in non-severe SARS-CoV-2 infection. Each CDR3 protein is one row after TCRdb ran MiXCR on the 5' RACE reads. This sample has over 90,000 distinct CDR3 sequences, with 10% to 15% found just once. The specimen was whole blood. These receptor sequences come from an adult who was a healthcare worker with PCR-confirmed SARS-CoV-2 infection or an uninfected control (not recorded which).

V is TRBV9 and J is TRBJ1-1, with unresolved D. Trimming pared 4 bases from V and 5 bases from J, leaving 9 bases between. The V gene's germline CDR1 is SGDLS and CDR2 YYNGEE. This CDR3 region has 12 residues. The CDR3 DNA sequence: TGTGCCAGCAGCATGTTGGGGACTGAAGCTTTCTTT. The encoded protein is CASSMLGTEAFF.

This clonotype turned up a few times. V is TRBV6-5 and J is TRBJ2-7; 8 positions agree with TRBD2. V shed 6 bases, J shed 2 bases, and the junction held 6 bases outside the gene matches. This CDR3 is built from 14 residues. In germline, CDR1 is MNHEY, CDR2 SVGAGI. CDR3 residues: CASSTVAGTYEQYF. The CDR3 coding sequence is TGTGCCAGCAGCACAGTAGCGGGAACCTACGAGCAGTACTTC.

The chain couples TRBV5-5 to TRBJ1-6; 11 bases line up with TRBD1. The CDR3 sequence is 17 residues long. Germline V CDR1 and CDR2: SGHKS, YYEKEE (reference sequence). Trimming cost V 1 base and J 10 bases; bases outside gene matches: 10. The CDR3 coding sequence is TGTGCCAGCAGCTTGAACCCGCCGGGACAGGGGGTCTCACCCCTCCACTTT. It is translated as CASSLNPPGQGVSPLHF.

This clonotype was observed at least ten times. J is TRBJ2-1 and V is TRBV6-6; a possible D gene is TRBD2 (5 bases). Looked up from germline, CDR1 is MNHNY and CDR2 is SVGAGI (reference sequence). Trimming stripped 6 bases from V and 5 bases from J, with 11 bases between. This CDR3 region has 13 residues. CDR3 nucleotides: TGTGCCAGCAGGCCCACTAGACACAATGAGCAGTTCTTC. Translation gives CASRPTRHNEQFF.

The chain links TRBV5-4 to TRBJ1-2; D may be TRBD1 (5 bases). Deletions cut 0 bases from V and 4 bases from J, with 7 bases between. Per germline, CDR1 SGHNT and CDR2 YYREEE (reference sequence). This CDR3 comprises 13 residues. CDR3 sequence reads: CASSLGGAYGYTF. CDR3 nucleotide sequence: TGTGCCAGCAGCTTGGGGGGCGCCTATGGCTACACCTTC.

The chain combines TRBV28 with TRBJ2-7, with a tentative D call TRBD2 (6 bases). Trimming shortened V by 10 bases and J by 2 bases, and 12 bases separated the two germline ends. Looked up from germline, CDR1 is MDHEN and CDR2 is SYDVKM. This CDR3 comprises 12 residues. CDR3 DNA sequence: TGTGCCACCGGGGACTTGACCTACGAGCAGTACTTC. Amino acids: CATGDLTYEQYF.

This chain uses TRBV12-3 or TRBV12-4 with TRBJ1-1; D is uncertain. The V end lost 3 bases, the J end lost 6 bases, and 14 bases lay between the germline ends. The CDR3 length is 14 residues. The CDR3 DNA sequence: TGTGCCAGCAGTTTTGGGGAGGGAGTCGCTGAAGCTTTCTTT. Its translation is CASSFGEGVAEAFF.

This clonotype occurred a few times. In DNA form, the CDR3 reads TGTGCCAGCAGCTTTTCCCTTAGCGGGAGGGCCGCGGTTGAGCAGTTCTTC. Translated: CASSFSLSGRAAVEQFF. The chain links TRBV11-2 to TRBJ2-1; TRBD2 aligns across 11 bases. From germline, CDR1 is SGHAT and CDR2 FQNNGV. The CDR3 has 17 amino acids. The V gene end was trimmed by 3 bases and the J gene end by 9 bases; junction bases not matched to a gene: 13.

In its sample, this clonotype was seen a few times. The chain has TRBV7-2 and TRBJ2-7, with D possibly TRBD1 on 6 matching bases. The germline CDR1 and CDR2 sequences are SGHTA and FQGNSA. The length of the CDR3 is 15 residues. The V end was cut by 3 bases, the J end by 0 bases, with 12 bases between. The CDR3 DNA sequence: TGTGCCAGCAGCTTGAATACAGGGAGCTCCTACGAGCAGTACTTC. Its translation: CASSLNTGSSYEQYF. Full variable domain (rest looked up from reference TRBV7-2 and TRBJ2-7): GAGVSQSPSNKVTEKGKDVELRCDPISGHTALYWYRQSLGQGLEFLIYFQGNSAPDKSGLPSDRFSAERTGGSVSTLTIQRTQQEDSAVYLCASSLNTGSSYEQYFGPGTRLTVT.

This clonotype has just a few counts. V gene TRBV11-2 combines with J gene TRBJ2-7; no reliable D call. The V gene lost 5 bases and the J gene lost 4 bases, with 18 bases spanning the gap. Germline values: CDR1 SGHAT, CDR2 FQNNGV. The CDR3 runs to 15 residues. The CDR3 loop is CASSLQVAVAYEQYF. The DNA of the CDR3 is TGTGCCAGCAGCCTGCAAGTGGCAGTTGCGTACGAGCAGTACTTC.

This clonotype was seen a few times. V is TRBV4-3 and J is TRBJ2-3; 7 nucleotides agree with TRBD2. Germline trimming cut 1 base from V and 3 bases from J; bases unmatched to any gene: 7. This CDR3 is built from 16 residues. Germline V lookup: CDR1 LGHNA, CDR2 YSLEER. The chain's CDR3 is CASSQGWGLRTDTQYF. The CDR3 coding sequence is TGCGCCAGCAGCCAAGGATGGGGACTAAGAACAGATACGCAGTATTTT.

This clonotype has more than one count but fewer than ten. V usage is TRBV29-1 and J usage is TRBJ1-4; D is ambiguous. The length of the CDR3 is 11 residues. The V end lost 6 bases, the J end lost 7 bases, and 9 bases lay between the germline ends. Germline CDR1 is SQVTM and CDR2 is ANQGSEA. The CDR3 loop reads CSVGETEKLFF. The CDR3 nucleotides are TGCAGCGTGGGAGAAACTGAAAAACTGTTTTTT.

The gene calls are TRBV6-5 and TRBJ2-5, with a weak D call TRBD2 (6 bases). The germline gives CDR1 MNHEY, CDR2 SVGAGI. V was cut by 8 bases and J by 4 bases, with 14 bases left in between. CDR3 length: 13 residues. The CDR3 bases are TGTGCCAGCCGCGGGACTCTGGGAGAGACCCAGTACTTC. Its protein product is CASRGTLGETQYF.

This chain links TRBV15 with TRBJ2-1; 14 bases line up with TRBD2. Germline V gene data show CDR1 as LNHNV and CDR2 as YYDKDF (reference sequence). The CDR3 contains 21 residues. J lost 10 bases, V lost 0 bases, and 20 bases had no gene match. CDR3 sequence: CATSRDLGLLVGLAGAGEQFF. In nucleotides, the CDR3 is TGTGCCACCAGCAGAGATCTAGGTCTTCTAGTGGGACTAGCGGGAGCGGGGGAGCAGTTCTTC.

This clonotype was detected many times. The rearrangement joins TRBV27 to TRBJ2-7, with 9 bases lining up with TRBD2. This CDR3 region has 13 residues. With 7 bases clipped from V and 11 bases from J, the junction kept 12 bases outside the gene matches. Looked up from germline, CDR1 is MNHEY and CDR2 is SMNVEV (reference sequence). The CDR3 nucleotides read TGTGCCAGCACGGGACTAGCCGGCGCCGGGGAGTACTTC. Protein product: CASTGLAGAGEYF.

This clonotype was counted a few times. CDR3 amino acids: CASSLLGDTQYF. The CDR3 coding sequence is TGTGCCAGCAGTTTGTTGGGGGATACGCAGTATTTT. The gene calls are TRBV28 and TRBJ2-3; D not certain. The CDR3 totals 12 residues. The ends were cut back, 3 bases at V and 6 bases at J, with 7 bases in the middle. The germline V gene encodes CDR1 MDHEN and CDR2 SYDVKM. Looking up the rest from reference TRBV28 and TRBJ2-3 gives the full variable domain: DVKVTQSSRYLVKRTGEKVFLECVQDMDHENMFWYRQDPGLGLRLIYFSYDVKMKEKGDIPEGYSVSREKKERFSLILESASTNQTSMYLCASSLLGDTQYFGPGTRLTVL.

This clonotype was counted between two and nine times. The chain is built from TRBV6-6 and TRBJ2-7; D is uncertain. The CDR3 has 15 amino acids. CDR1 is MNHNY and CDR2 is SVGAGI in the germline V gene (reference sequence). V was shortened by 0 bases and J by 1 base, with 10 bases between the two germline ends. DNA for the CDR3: TGTGCCAGCAGTTACTCGGGCCCTCCTTCCTACGAGCAGTACTTC. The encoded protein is CASSYSGPPSYEQYF.

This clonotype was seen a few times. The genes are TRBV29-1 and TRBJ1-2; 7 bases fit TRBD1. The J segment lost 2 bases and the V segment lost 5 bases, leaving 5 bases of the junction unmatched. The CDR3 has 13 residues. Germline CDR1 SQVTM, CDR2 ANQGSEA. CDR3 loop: CSVKQGRNYGYTF. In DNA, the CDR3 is TGCAGCGTTAAACAGGGGCGCAACTATGGCTACACCTTC.

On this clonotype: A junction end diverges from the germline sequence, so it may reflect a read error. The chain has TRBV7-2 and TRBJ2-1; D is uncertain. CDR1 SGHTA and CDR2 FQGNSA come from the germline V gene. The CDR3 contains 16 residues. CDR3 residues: CASSPPFWSSYSEQFF. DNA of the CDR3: TGTGCCAGCAGCCCCCCGTTTTGGAGCTCCTACAGTGAGCAGTTCTTC.

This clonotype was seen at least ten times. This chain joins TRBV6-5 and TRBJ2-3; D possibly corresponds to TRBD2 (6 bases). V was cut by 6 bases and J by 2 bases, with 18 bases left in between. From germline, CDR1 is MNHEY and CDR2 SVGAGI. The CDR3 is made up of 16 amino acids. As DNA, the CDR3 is TGTGCCAGCAGCTCCGTGGGTAGCGGAAACACAGATACGCAGTATTTT. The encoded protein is CASSSVGSGNTDTQYF.

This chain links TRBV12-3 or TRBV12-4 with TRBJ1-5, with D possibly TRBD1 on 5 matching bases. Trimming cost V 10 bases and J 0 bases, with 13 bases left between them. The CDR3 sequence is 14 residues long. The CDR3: CANSVGGSNQPQHF. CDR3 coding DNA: TGTGCCAACTCCGTGGGGGGTAGCAATCAGCCCCAGCATTTT.

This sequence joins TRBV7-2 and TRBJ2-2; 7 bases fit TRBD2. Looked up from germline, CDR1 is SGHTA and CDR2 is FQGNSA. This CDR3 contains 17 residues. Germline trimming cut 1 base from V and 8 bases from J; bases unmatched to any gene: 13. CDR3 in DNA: TGTGCCAGCAGCTTAGTCCCTGGGAGGGCTTCCCCTGGGGAGCTGTTTTTT. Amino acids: CASSLVPGRASPGELFF.

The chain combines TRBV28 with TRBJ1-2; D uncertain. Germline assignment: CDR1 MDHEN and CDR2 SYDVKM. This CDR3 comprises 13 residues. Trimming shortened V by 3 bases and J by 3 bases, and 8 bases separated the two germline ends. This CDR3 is CASSLAGYYGYTF. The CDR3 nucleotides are TGTGCCAGCAGTTTGGCGGGTTACTATGGCTACACCTTC.

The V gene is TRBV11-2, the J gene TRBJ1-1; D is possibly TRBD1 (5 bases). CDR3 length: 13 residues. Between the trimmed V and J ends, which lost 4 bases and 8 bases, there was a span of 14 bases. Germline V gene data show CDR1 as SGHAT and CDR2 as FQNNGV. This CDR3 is CASSSPRGREAFF. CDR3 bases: TGTGCCAGCAGCTCCCCACGGGGCAGAGAAGCTTTCTTT.

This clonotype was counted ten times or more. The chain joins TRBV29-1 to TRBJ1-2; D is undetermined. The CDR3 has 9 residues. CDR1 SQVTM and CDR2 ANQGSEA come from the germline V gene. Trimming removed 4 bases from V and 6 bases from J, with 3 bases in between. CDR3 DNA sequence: TGCAGCGTTGGGGATGGCTACACCTTC. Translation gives CSVGDGYTF.

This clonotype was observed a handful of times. The CDR3 loop reads CASRRTKETQYF. The DNA of the CDR3 is TGTGCCAGCAGAAGAACGAAAGAGACCCAGTACTTC. The chain recombines TRBV2 with TRBJ2-5; no reliable D call. Germline CDR1 and CDR2: SNHLY and FYNNEI. This CDR3 contains 12 residues. V was trimmed by 6 bases and J by 3 bases, leaving 8 bases between them.

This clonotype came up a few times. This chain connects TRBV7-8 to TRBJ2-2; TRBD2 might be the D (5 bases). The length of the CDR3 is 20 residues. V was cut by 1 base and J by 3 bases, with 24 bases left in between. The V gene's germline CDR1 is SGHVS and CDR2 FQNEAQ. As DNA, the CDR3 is TGTGCCAGCAGCTTAGGATCGTATGGTCTTCAGGACGGGGACACCGGGGAGCTGTTTTTT. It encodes CASSLGSYGLQDGDTGELFF.

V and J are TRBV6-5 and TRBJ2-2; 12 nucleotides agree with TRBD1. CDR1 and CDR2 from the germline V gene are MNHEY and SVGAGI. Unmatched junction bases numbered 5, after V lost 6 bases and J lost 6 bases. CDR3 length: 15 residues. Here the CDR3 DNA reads TGTGCCAGCAGGGGGGACAGGGGGCGCCCCGGGGAGCTGTTTTTT. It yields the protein CASRGDRGRPGELFF.

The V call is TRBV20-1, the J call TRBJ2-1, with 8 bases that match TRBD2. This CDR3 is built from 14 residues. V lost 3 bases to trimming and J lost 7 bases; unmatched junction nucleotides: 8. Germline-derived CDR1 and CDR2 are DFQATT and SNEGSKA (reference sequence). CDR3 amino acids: CSARVLADPNEQFF. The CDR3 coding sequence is TGCAGTGCTAGGGTACTAGCGGACCCAAATGAGCAGTTCTTC.

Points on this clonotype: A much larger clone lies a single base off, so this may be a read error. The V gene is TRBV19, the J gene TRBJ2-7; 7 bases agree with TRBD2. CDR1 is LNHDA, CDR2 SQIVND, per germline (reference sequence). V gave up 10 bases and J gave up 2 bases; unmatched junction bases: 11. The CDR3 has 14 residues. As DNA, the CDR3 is TGTGCCACCAAATCCGGGGGGTTCCCCTACGAGCAGTACTTC. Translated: CATKSGGFPYEQYF.

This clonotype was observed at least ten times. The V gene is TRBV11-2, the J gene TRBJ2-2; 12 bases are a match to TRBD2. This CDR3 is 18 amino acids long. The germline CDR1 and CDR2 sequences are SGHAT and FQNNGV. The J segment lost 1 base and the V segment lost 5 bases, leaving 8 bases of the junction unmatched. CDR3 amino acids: CASSIRLAGVVNTGELFF. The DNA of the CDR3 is TGTGCCAGCAGCATCCGACTAGCGGGAGTTGTGAACACCGGGGAGCTGTTTTTT.

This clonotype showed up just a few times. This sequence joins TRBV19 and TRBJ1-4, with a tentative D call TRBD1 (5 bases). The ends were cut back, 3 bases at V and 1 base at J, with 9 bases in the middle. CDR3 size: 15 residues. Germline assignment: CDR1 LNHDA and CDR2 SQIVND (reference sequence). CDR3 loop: CASSITGRTNEKLFF. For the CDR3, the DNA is TGTGCCAGTAGTATTACGGGACGAACTAATGAAAAACTGTTTTTT.